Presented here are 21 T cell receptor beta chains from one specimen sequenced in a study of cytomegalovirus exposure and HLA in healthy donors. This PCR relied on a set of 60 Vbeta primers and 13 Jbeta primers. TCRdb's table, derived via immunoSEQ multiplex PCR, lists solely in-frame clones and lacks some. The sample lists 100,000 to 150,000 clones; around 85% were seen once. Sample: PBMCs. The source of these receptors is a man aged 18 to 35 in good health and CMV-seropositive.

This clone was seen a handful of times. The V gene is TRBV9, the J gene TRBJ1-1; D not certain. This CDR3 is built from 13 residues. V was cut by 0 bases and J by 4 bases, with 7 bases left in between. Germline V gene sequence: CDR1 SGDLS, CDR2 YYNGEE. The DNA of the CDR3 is TGTGCCAGCAGCGTAGTCCCAGGCACTGAAGCTTTCTTT. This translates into CASSVVPGTEAFF.

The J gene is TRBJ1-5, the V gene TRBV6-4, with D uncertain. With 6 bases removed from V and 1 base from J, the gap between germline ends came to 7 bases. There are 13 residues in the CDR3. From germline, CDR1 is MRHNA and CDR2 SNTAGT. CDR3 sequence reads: CASRRVSNQPQHF. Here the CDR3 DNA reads TGTGCCAGCAGGAGGGTAAGCAATCAGCCCCAGCATTTT.

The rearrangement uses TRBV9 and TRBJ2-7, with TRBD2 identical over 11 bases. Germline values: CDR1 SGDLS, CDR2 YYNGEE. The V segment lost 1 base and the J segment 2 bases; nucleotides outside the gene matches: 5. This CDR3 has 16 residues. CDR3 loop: CASSVTLAGETYEQYF. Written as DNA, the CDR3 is TGTGCCAGCAGCGTAACACTAGCGGGAGAAACCTACGAGCAGTACTTC.

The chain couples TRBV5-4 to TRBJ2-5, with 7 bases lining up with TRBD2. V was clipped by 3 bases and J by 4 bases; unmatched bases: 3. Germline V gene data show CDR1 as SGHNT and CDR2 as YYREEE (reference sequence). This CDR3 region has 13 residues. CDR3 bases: TGTGCCAGCAGCTGGGGAGGGACAGAGACCCAGTACTTC. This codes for CASSWGGTETQYF.

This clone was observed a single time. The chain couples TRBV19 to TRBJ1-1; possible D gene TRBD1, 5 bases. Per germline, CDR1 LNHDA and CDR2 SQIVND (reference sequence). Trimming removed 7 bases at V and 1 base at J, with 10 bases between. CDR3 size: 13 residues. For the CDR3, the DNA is TGTGCCAGTATCGGGCAGGGGAACACTGAAGCTTTCTTT. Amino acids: CASIGQGNTEAFF.

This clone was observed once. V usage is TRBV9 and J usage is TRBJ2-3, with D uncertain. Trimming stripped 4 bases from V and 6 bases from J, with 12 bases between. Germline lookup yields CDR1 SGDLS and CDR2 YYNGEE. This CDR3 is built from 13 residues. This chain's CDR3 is CASSPRRSDTQYF. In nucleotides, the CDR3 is TGTGCCAGCAGCCCCCGGAGAAGCGATACGCAGTATTTT.

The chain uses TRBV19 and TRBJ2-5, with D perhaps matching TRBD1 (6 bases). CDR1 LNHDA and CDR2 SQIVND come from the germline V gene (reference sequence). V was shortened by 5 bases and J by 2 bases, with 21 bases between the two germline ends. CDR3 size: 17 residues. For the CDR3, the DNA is TGTGCCAGTAGTTCCAGGGGCCTGCAGGGTCGACAAGAGACCCAGTACTTC. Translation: CASSSRGLQGRQETQYF.

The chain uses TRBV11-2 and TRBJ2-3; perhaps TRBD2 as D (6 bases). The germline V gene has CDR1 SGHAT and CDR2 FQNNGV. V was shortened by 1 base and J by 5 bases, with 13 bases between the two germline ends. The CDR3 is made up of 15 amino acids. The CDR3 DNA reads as TGTGCCAGCAGCTTAGTTGGCAGGGAGGTAGATACGCAGTATTTT. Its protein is CASSLVGREVDTQYF.

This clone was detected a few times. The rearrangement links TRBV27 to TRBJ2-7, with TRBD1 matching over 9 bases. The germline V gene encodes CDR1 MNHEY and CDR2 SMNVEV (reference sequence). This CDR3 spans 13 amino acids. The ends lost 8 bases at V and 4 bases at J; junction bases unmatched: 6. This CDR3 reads CASGYRGQYEQYF. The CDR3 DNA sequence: TGTGCCAGCGGCTACAGGGGGCAGTACGAGCAGTACTTC.

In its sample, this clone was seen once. CDR3 DNA: TGTGCCAGCAGCTTACGTGGAGGAGACTATGGCTACACCTTC. It specifies CASSLRGGDYGYTF. The chain carries TRBV7-9 and TRBJ1-2, with D unresolved. The V gene lost 2 bases and the J gene lost 3 bases, with 10 bases spanning the gap. CDR1 and CDR2 (germline): SEHNR, FQNEAQ (reference sequence). The CDR3 length is 14 residues.

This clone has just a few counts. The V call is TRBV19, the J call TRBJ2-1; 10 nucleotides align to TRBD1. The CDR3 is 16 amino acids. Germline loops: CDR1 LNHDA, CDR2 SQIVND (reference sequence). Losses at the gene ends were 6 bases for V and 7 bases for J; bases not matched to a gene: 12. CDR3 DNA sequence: TGTGCCAGTAGCCTCAAAACCGGGACAGGGGTGAATGAGCAGTTCTTC. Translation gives CASSLKTGTGVNEQFF.

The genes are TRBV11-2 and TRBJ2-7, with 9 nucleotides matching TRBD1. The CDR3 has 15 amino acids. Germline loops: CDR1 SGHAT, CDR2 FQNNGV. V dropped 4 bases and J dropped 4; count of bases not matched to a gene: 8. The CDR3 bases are TGTGCCAGCAGCTCATCAGGGACAGGGAGGTACGAGCAGTACTTC. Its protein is CASSSSGTGRYEQYF.

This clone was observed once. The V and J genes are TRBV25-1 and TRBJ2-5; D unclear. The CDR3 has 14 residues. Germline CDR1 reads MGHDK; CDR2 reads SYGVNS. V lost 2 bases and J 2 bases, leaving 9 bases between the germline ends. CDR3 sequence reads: CASSEASNQETQYF. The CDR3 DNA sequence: TGTGCCAGCAGTGAAGCTTCTAATCAAGAGACCCAGTACTTC.

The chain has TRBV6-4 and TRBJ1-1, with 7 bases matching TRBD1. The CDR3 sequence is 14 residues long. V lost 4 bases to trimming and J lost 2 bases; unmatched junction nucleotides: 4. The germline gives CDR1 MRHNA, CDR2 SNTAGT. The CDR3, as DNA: TGTGCCAGCAGTGCCGGGACAGCAAACACTGAAGCTTTCTTT. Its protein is CASSAGTANTEAFF.

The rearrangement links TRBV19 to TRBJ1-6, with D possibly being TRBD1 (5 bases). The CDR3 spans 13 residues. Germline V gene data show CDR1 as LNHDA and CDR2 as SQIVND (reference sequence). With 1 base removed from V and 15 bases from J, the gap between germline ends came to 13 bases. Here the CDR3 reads CASSIAIREVLHF. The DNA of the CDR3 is TGTGCCAGTAGTATAGCGATCAGGGAAGTCCTCCACTTT.

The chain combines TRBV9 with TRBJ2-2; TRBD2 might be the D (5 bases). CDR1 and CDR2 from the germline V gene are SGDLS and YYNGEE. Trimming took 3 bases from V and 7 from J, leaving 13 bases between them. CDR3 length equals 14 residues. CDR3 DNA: TGTGCCAGCAGCGCTCAACTAGTTTTCGGGGAGCTGTTTTTT. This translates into CASSAQLVFGELFF. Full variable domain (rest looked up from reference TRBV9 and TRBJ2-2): DSGVTQTPKHLITATGQRVTLRCSPRSGDLSVYWYQQSLDQGLQFLIQYYNGEERAKGNILERFSAQQFPDLHSELNLSSLELGDSALYFCASSAQLVFGELFFGEGSRLTVL.

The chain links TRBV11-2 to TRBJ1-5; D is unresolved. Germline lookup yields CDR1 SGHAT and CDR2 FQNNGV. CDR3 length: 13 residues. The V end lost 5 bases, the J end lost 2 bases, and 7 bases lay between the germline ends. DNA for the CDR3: TGTGCCAGCAGCGCCGGGGGCAATCAGCCCCAGCATTTT. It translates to CASSAGGNQPQHF.

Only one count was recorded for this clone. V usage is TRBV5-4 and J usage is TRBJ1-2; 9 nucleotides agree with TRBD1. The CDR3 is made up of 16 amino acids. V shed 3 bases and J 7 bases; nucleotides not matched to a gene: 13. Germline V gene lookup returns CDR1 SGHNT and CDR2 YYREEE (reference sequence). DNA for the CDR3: TGTGCCAGCAGCTCCGAGACCTACAGGGGGCAGCGTGGCTACACCTTC. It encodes CASSSETYRGQRGYTF.

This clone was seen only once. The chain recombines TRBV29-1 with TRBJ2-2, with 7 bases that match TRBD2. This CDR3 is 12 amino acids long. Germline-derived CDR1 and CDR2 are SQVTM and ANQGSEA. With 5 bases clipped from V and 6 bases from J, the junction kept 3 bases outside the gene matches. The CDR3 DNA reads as TGCAGCGTTCGGGCGGGAGCCGGGGAGCTGTTTTTT. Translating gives CSVRAGAGELFF.

The CDR3 protein is CASSTGGWTEAFF. CDR3 nucleotides: TGTGCCAGCAGTACAGGGGGCTGGACTGAAGCTTTCTTT. J is TRBJ1-1 and V is TRBV6-5, with 9 bases fitting TRBD1. Germline CDR1 and CDR2: MNHEY and SVGAGI. V lost 5 bases, J lost 5 bases, and 3 bases stayed unmatched. The CDR3 spans 13 residues.

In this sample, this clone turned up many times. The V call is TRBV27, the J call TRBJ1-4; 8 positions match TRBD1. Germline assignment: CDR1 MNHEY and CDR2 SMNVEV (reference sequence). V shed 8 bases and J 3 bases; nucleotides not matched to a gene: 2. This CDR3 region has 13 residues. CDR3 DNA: TGTGCCAGCCAGGGGGCCCCTAATGAAAAACTGTTTTTT. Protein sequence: CASQGAPNEKLFF.